These 6 T cell receptor beta chains share one sample of origin, sequenced in a study of OX40 agonist ivuxolimab in advanced cancers. The library was generated by the immunoSEQ multiplex PCR assay. This is the immuneACCESS table as TCRdb keeps it, with only in-frame sequences that have V and J called. A part of the clones is gone; compared with another copy, unresolved V genes explain less than half, and the rest is unexplained. The sample profile shows tens of thousands of clones; roughly nine tenths of them were found once. The ten largest clones take up around 0.3% of the sample. The sequences come from CD4+ or CD8+ T cells sorted from blood, collected in a trial of the OX40 agonist ivuxolimab. These receptors were collected from an adult with an advanced solid tumor such as melanoma, head and neck, liver or kidney cancer.

The V and J genes are TRBV25-1 and TRBJ2-2; D gene unclear. The CDR3 is made up of 15 amino acids. Germline assignment: CDR1 MGHDK and CDR2 SYGVNS. V dropped 1 base and J dropped 7 bases, with 13 bases sitting between them. The CDR3 DNA follows: TGTGCCAGCAGTGAATTAGGAAGAACCGTCGGGGAGCTGTTTTTT. It codes for CASSELGRTVGELFF.

The chain couples TRBV27 to TRBJ1-5; 8 nucleotides match TRBD1. Trimming at V came to 5 bases and at J to 6 bases, leaving 6 bases not matched to a gene. This CDR3 spans 14 amino acids. The germline V gene encodes CDR1 MNHEY and CDR2 SMNVEV (reference sequence). The CDR3 bases are TGTGCCAGCAGTGACAGGGGCCTAAGTCAGCCCCAGCATTTT. Its protein product is CASSDRGLSQPQHF.

This chain links TRBV27 with TRBJ2-1; 10 bases map to TRBD2. J was trimmed by 10 bases and V by 6 bases; bases with no gene match: 9. CDR3 length equals 14 residues. Germline CDR1 and CDR2: MNHEY and SMNVEV (reference sequence). CDR3 in amino acids: CASRRLAGGEEQFF. The CDR3, as DNA: TGTGCCAGCAGGCGACTAGCGGGTGGAGAAGAGCAGTTCTTC.

The V gene is TRBV30, the J gene TRBJ2-1; D gene uncertain. CDR1 GTSNPN and CDR2 SVGIG come from the germline V gene (reference sequence). There are 15 residues in the CDR3. V was shortened by 0 bases and J by 4 bases, with 13 bases between the two germline ends. CDR3 nucleotide sequence: TGTGCCTGGAGTGTAGCCAGGCCACTATACAATGAGCAGTTCTTC. Protein: CAWSVARPLYNEQFF.

The chain couples TRBV7-9 to TRBJ1-2; D possibly corresponds to TRBD1 (5 bases). The CDR3 sequence is 14 residues long. V lost 5 bases and J 4 bases, leaving 14 bases between the germline ends. Germline V gives CDR1 SEHNR, CDR2 FQNEAQ (reference sequence). CDR3 sequence: CASSRQREGYGYTF. The CDR3 coding sequence is TGTGCCAGCAGCAGACAGCGGGAGGGCTATGGCTACACCTTC. Complete variable domain (other parts from reference TRBV7-9 and TRBJ1-2): DTGVSQNPRHKITKRGQNVTFRCDPISEHNRLYWYRQTLGQGPEFLTYFQNEAQLEKSRLLSDRFSAERPKGSFSTLEIQRTEQGDSAMYLCASSRQREGYGYTFGSGTRLTVV.

The chain links TRBV14 to TRBJ1-4; possibly TRBD1 for D (5 bases). The CDR3 is made up of 17 amino acids. Germline-derived CDR1 and CDR2 are SGHDN and FVKESK. Deletions cut 2 bases from V and 0 bases from J, with 13 bases between. The CDR3 sequence: CASSQIRQTATNEKLFF. In nucleotides, the CDR3 is TGTGCCAGCAGCCAAATTAGACAGACCGCAACTAATGAAAAACTGTTTTTT.